These T cell receptor beta chains were read from a single sample in a study of OX40 agonist ivuxolimab in advanced cancers. The assay was immunoSEQ multiplex PCR, and TCRdb's table has in-frame clones only and misses some. The repertoire holds approximately 50,000 clones, roughly 73% seen once, with around 2.4% in the top ten. Here the sequenced sample was CD4+ or CD8+ T cells sorted from blood, taken in a trial of the OX40 agonist ivuxolimab. These receptors all stem from an adult with an advanced solid tumor such as melanoma, head and neck, liver or kidney cancer. Each CDR3 is given with its conserved first and last residue. Fields, in order: J gene, V gene, D gene, clone size, CDR3 DNA, CDR3 protein. D genes are given only for firm matches. Expanded clones get a size class; other rows say once, few or many, or leave the size out.

j_call: TRBJ1-1; v_call: TRBV7-9; d_call: -; clone_size: -; cdr3_nt: TGTGCCAGCAGCTCGGACAGAGGCGCTGTCACTGAAGCTTTCTTT; cdr3_aa: CASSSDRGAVTEAFF
j_call: TRBJ2-2; v_call: TRBV2; d_call: TRBD2; clone_size: -; cdr3_nt: TGTGCCAGCAGTCGTAGCGGGGGGACTAACACCGGGGAGCTGTTTTTT; cdr3_aa: CASSRSGGTNTGELFF
j_call: TRBJ1-1; v_call: TRBV5-1; d_call: TRBD1; clone_size: -; cdr3_nt: TGCGCCAGCAGCTACCAGGGGGGATTGAACACTGAAGCTTTCTTT; cdr3_aa: CASSYQGGLNTEAFF
j_call: TRBJ1-2; v_call: TRBV29-1; d_call: -; clone_size: -; cdr3_nt: TGCAGCGTTGTTCGGGGCGAGAGCTACACCTTC; cdr3_aa: CSVVRGESYTF
j_call: TRBJ2-2; v_call: TRBV6-5; d_call: TRBD1; clone_size: -; cdr3_nt: TGTGCCAGCAGTAGGGGGCAGGACACCGGGGAGCTGTTTTTT; cdr3_aa: CASSRGQDTGELFF
j_call: TRBJ2-5; v_call: TRBV7-9; d_call: -; clone_size: -; cdr3_nt: TGTGCCAGCAGCTTAGACGTGGGGACCCAGTACTTC; cdr3_aa: CASSLDVGTQYF
j_call: TRBJ2-4; v_call: TRBV30; d_call: TRBD1; clone_size: -; cdr3_nt: TGTGCGGCGGGACAGGGTCACATTCAGTACTTC; cdr3_aa: CAAGQGHIQYF
j_call: TRBJ1-1; v_call: TRBV7-9; d_call: TRBD1; clone_size: once; cdr3_nt: TGTGCCAGCAGCCCTCGTCCCCTCCAGGGGGCGCCCCGACTCTATGAAGCTTTCTTT; cdr3_aa: CASSPRPLQGAPRLYEAFF
j_call: TRBJ2-2; v_call: TRBV5-4; d_call: TRBD1; clone_size: -; cdr3_nt: TGTGCCAGCAGCCGGTACAGGGGGCCGAACACCGGGGAGCTGTTTTTT; cdr3_aa: CASSRYRGPNTGELFF
j_call: TRBJ2-3; v_call: TRBV7-9; d_call: -; clone_size: -; cdr3_nt: TGTGCCAGCAATCCCCCGGGGACTACGCAGTATTTT; cdr3_aa: CASNPPGTTQYF
j_call: TRBJ2-7; v_call: TRBV7-9; d_call: TRBD1; clone_size: -; cdr3_nt: TGTGCCAGCACGACCACAGGGGGCGACGAGCAGTACTTC; cdr3_aa: CASTTTGGDEQYF
j_call: TRBJ1-2; v_call: TRBV6-4; d_call: TRBD1; clone_size: -; cdr3_nt: TGTGCCAGCAGTACAGGGACAGGGGCTGGCTACACCTTC; cdr3_aa: CASSTGTGAGYTF
j_call: TRBJ1-1; v_call: TRBV18; d_call: -; clone_size: -; cdr3_nt: TGTGCCAGCTCACCCTCGCGACAGAACACTGAAGCTTTCTTT; cdr3_aa: CASSPSRQNTEAFF
j_call: TRBJ1-3; v_call: TRBV28; d_call: -; clone_size: few; cdr3_nt: TGTGCCAGCACTCCCGGGAGGCCTGGAAACACCATATATTTT; cdr3_aa: CASTPGRPGNTIYF
j_call: TRBJ1-2; v_call: TRBV28; d_call: -; clone_size: -; cdr3_nt: TGTGCCAGCAGCTCAGGAGTCATCGCTTCTTATGGCTACACCTTC; cdr3_aa: CASSSGVIASYGYTF
j_call: TRBJ1-6; v_call: TRBV5-1; d_call: -; clone_size: -; cdr3_nt: TGCGCCAGCAGCTTGGAGTTGGGACACATTAATTCACCCCTCCACTTT; cdr3_aa: CASSLELGHINSPLHF
j_call: TRBJ2-7; v_call: TRBV27; d_call: TRBD2; clone_size: once; cdr3_nt: TGTGCCAGCAGTTCAGGGAGGGGTATGTACGAGCAGTACTTC; cdr3_aa: CASSSGRGMYEQYF
j_call: TRBJ2-6; v_call: TRBV5-1; d_call: -; clone_size: -; cdr3_nt: TGCGCCAGCAGCTTGGCTTCCCGAGGACGCTCTGGGGCCAACGTCCTGACTTTC; cdr3_aa: CASSLASRGRSGANVLTF
j_call: TRBJ2-3; v_call: TRBV5-5; d_call: -; clone_size: -; cdr3_nt: TGTGCCAGCAGCTTGGGAGCGGTTACAGATACGCAGTATTTT; cdr3_aa: CASSLGAVTDTQYF
j_call: TRBJ1-1; v_call: TRBV5-1; d_call: TRBD1; clone_size: -; cdr3_nt: TGCGCCAGCAGCAGACAGGGACAGGGTGACTTCTACACTGAAGCTTTCTTT; cdr3_aa: CASSRQGQGDFYTEAFF
j_call: TRBJ2-1; v_call: TRBV18; d_call: -; clone_size: -; cdr3_nt: TGTGCCAGCTCACCAGGCAATGAGCAGTTCTTC; cdr3_aa: CASSPGNEQFF
j_call: TRBJ2-7; v_call: TRBV28; d_call: -; clone_size: -; cdr3_nt: TGTGCCAGCAGTTCGTCTAGCACCGATCCCTACGAGCAGTACTTC; cdr3_aa: CASSSSSTDPYEQYF
j_call: TRBJ2-7; v_call: TRBV28; d_call: -; clone_size: once; cdr3_nt: TGTGCCAGCAGTATACCCGGGACGGTTCTACGAGAGCAGTACTTC; cdr3_aa: CASSIPGTVLREQYF
j_call: TRBJ1-3; v_call: TRBV6-6; d_call: -; clone_size: -; cdr3_nt: TGTGCCAGCCGTTCCGAAACAGGGTCTGGAAACACCATATATTTT; cdr3_aa: CASRSETGSGNTIYF
j_call: TRBJ2-5; v_call: TRBV30; d_call: -; clone_size: -; cdr3_nt: TGTGCCTGGAGTGCAAGGGAGACCCAGTACTTC; cdr3_aa: CAWSARETQYF
j_call: TRBJ1-2; v_call: TRBV5-4; d_call: -; clone_size: -; cdr3_nt: TGTGCCAGCAGCCTGGACAGAGAAGTCTATGGCTACACCTTC; cdr3_aa: CASSLDREVYGYTF
j_call: TRBJ2-7; v_call: TRBV5-6; d_call: TRBD2; clone_size: -; cdr3_nt: TGTGCCAGCAGCTTTAGCGGGACCCCCTACGAGCAGTACTTC; cdr3_aa: CASSFSGTPYEQYF
j_call: TRBJ1-1; v_call: TRBV5-6; d_call: -; clone_size: -; cdr3_nt: TGTGCCAGCAGCTTGGACAGAGTGAACACTGAAGCTTTCTTT; cdr3_aa: CASSLDRVNTEAFF
j_call: TRBJ2-5; v_call: TRBV4-1; d_call: -; clone_size: -; cdr3_nt: TGCGCCAGCAGCCAAGGGGGTGACACCAGGGCCGGGACCCAGTACTTC; cdr3_aa: CASSQGGDTRAGTQYF
j_call: TRBJ1-1; v_call: TRBV27; d_call: -; clone_size: -; cdr3_nt: TGTGCCAGCAGCAAATTAACCGGGACGATTATCGCTTTCTTT; cdr3_aa: CASSKLTGTIIAFF
j_call: TRBJ2-3; v_call: TRBV6-5; d_call: -; clone_size: -; cdr3_nt: TGTGCCAGCAGTCGCCACCTATCGAATACGCAGTATTTT; cdr3_aa: CASSRHLSNTQYF
j_call: TRBJ1-1; v_call: TRBV5-1; d_call: TRBD1; clone_size: few; cdr3_nt: TGCGCCAGCAGCTTTCTTGGAGGGGGCGCCGGCACTGAAGCTTTCTTT; cdr3_aa: CASSFLGGGAGTEAFF
j_call: TRBJ1-3; v_call: TRBV6-6; d_call: -; clone_size: -; cdr3_nt: TGTGCCAGCAGTTACTCGGGCGACTCTGGAAACACCATATATTTT; cdr3_aa: CASSYSGDSGNTIYF
j_call: TRBJ1-3; v_call: TRBV4-1; d_call: -; clone_size: -; cdr3_nt: TGCGCCAGCAGCCAAGATGGGACACCGCTTTCTGGAAACACCATATATTTT; cdr3_aa: CASSQDGTPLSGNTIYF
j_call: TRBJ1-4; v_call: TRBV5-1; d_call: -; clone_size: -; cdr3_nt: TGCGCCAGCAGCTTGGGAGCAACGGGTGAAAAACTGTTTTTT; cdr3_aa: CASSLGATGEKLFF
j_call: TRBJ2-3; v_call: TRBV14; d_call: TRBD2; clone_size: once; cdr3_nt: TGTGCCAGCAGCCCCGGGCGGGGGGGCCACGAGACAGATACGCAGTATTTT; cdr3_aa: CASSPGRGGHETDTQYF
j_call: TRBJ2-2; v_call: TRBV4-1; d_call: -; clone_size: -; cdr3_nt: TGCGCCAGCAGCCAAGTTGGAGGGTTTGACACCGGGGAGCTGTTTTTT; cdr3_aa: CASSQVGGFDTGELFF
j_call: TRBJ2-5; v_call: TRBV6-1; d_call: TRBD1; clone_size: -; cdr3_nt: TGTGCCAGCAGTGATTTCGGACAGGCCCTCCAAGAGACCCAGTACTTC; cdr3_aa: CASSDFGQALQETQYF
j_call: TRBJ2-7; v_call: TRBV28; d_call: TRBD2; clone_size: -; cdr3_nt: TGTGCCAGCAGTTTTGGGGGAGGTCTCGCGGGAGGGACCTACGAGCAGTACTTC; cdr3_aa: CASSFGGGLAGGTYEQYF
j_call: TRBJ1-1; v_call: TRBV30; d_call: -; clone_size: -; cdr3_nt: TGTGCCTGGAGACAGACAATGAACACTGAAGCTTTCTTT; cdr3_aa: CAWRQTMNTEAFF
j_call: TRBJ1-1; v_call: TRBV7-9; d_call: -; clone_size: -; cdr3_nt: TGTGCCAGCAGCCCCTCGGGTGCGGGCACTGAAGCTTTCTTT; cdr3_aa: CASSPSGAGTEAFF
j_call: TRBJ2-6; v_call: TRBV28; d_call: -; clone_size: -; cdr3_nt: TGTGCCAGCAGTTTATTTTCGGTCTCTGGGGCCAACGTCCTGACTTTC; cdr3_aa: CASSLFSVSGANVLTF
j_call: TRBJ2-7; v_call: TRBV27; d_call: -; clone_size: -; cdr3_nt: TGTGCCAGCAGTTTAGAAGGACCCAGCTACGAGCAGTACTTC; cdr3_aa: CASSLEGPSYEQYF
j_call: TRBJ1-1; v_call: TRBV11-2; d_call: TRBD1; clone_size: -; cdr3_nt: TGTGCCAGCAGCCTATGGGACAGGAGGGACACTGAAGCTTTCTTT; cdr3_aa: CASSLWDRRDTEAFF
j_call: TRBJ2-3; v_call: TRBV2; d_call: TRBD2; clone_size: -; cdr3_nt: TGTGCCAGCAGTTCAAGTAGCGGGAGCGCGGCAGATACGCAGTATTTT; cdr3_aa: CASSSSSGSAADTQYF
j_call: TRBJ2-1; v_call: TRBV6-5; d_call: -; clone_size: -; cdr3_nt: TGTGCCAGCAGGGGAAGACAGACCTACAATGAGCAGTTCTTC; cdr3_aa: CASRGRQTYNEQFF
j_call: TRBJ1-4; v_call: TRBV28; d_call: TRBD1; clone_size: -; cdr3_nt: TGTGCCAGCAGCCTGGGACAGGATAATGAAAAACTGTTTTTT; cdr3_aa: CASSLGQDNEKLFF
j_call: TRBJ2-5; v_call: TRBV15; d_call: TRBD2; clone_size: -; cdr3_nt: TGTGCCACCAGCAGAGGGTCGGGAGGGAAGTACCAAGAGACCCAGTACTTC; cdr3_aa: CATSRGSGGKYQETQYF
j_call: TRBJ1-6; v_call: TRBV27; d_call: -; clone_size: -; cdr3_nt: TGTGCCAGCAGCCCTAATAGGGGCCCACTGGGAGTAGGGCATAATTCACCCCTCCACTTT; cdr3_aa: CASSPNRGPLGVGHNSPLHF
j_call: TRBJ2-2; v_call: TRBV19; d_call: -; clone_size: -; cdr3_nt: TGTGCCAGTAGTCTGTTGAACACCGGGGAGCTGTTTTTT; cdr3_aa: CASSLLNTGELFF
j_call: TRBJ2-1; v_call: TRBV20-1; d_call: -; clone_size: -; cdr3_nt: TGCAGTGCTAGCCGCGACGGTGAGCAGTTCTTC; cdr3_aa: CSASRDGEQFF
j_call: TRBJ2-1; v_call: TRBV7-2; d_call: TRBD1; clone_size: -; cdr3_nt: TGTGCCAGCAGCTTGACAGGGATCGGTGAGCAGTTCTTC; cdr3_aa: CASSLTGIGEQFF
j_call: TRBJ2-7; v_call: TRBV11-2; d_call: -; clone_size: -; cdr3_nt: TGTGCCAGCGTCCGGGCTTACGAGCAGTACTTC; cdr3_aa: CASVRAYEQYF
j_call: TRBJ2-2; v_call: TRBV5-1; d_call: TRBD1; clone_size: -; cdr3_nt: TGCGCCAGCAGCTGGGGACTGGGACAGGGGATAGGCACCGGGGAGCTGTTTTTT; cdr3_aa: CASSWGLGQGIGTGELFF
j_call: TRBJ1-1; v_call: TRBV2; d_call: -; clone_size: -; cdr3_nt: TGTGCCAGCAGGCGACGGTGGAACACTGAAGCTTTCTTT; cdr3_aa: CASRRRWNTEAFF